The source of this TCR beta chain is a study of blood T cell repertoires in COVID-19. As for the study in general: Samples of COVID-19 (acute and convalescent) were obtained from the United States, Italy and Spain.

Original methodology: Estimation of nucleated cell counts relied on the amplification of reference gene primers. Libraries were prepared by immunoSEQ multiplex PCR; TCRdb keeps only in-frame clonotypes and omits some of them. V, J and clone size reflect that table, while D and trimming were determined from the DNA. The sample has 280,000 or so clones; approximately 90% are singletons. The participants were between about 18 and 90 years old and came from some 25 US areas. Membership in each cohort depended on participant-reported clinical history. CDR1 is SGHVS and CDR2 is FQNEAQ in the germline V gene. V was trimmed by 2 bases and J by 3 bases, leaving 14 bases between them. This CDR3 spans 15 amino acids.

The chain carries TRBV7-8 and TRBJ2-7; D may be TRBD2 (5 bases). Sequences were obtained from PBMCs or T cells enriched from blood (not recorded which). The sequence was obtained from a woman aged 40 to 50 who had recovered from COVID-19. The CDR3 is CASSLRPTGNYEQYF. The CDR3 coding sequence is TGTGCCAGCAGCTTACGTCCGACGGGAAACTACGAGCAGTACTTC.